These 32 T cell receptor beta chains were sequenced from one sample in a study of T-cell memory formation after mild COVID-19. MiXCR, run by TCRdb on the 5' RACE reads, gives a single entry per CDR3 protein. The table shows roughly 370,000 distinct CDR3 sequences, with about a sixth occurring only once. Sequenced sample: PBMCs or a T cell subset sorted from them (not recorded which). The receptors come from a man between 18 and 35 years old who had mild COVID-19 (a few samples of this study predate the infection). Cell type and time point are not known.

This chain links TRBV20-1 with TRBJ2-7; D remains ambiguous. This CDR3 region has 11 residues. Germline assignment: CDR1 DFQATT and CDR2 SNEGSKA (reference sequence). Trimming shortened V by 5 bases and J by 2 bases, and 7 bases separated the two germline ends. The CDR3 reads CSASITYEQYF. The CDR3 DNA sequence: TGCAGTGCTTCGATTACCTACGAGCAGTACTTC.

The V and J genes are TRBV20-1 and TRBJ1-1, with D perhaps matching TRBD1 (6 bases). The V gene lost 5 bases and the J gene lost 6 bases, with 13 bases spanning the gap. The CDR3 has 12 amino acids. Looked up from germline, CDR1 is DFQATT and CDR2 is SNEGSKA (reference sequence). The CDR3 sequence: CSAWDNGSEAFF. CDR3 sequence (DNA): TGCAGTGCTTGGGACAATGGATCTGAAGCTTTCTTT.

This clonotype came up a few times. The chain couples TRBV29-1 to TRBJ2-7; D is perhaps TRBD2 (6 bases). Trimming took off 6 bases at V and 2 bases at J, with 11 bases between the two ends. Germline values: CDR1 SQVTM, CDR2 ANQGSEA. The CDR3 totals 12 residues. The CDR3 nucleotides are TGCAGCGTGGGACCGGGGGCCTACGAGCAGTACTTC. It yields the protein CSVGPGAYEQYF.

This sequence joins TRBV5-1 and TRBJ1-3; D is ambiguous. Germline-derived CDR1 and CDR2 are SGHRS and YFSETQ. The CDR3 is 13 amino acids. Between the trimmed V and J ends, which lost 3 bases and 0 bases, there was a span of 4 bases. CDR3: CASSSYSGNTIYF. CDR3 coding DNA: TGCGCCAGCAGCTCTTACTCTGGAAACACCATATATTTT.

The table lists this clonotype with a few counts. This sequence joins TRBV7-8 and TRBJ2-5, with TRBD2 identical over 7 bases. V dropped 0 bases and J dropped 4; count of bases not matched to a gene: 5. This CDR3 comprises 15 residues. Germline CDR1 is SGHVS and CDR2 is FQNEAQ. The CDR3 DNA reads as TGTGCCAGCAGCTTAGCGGGGGGGAGGGTAGAGACCCAGTACTTC. Translated, it gives CASSLAGGRVETQYF.

This clonotype was counted ten times or more. The CDR3 sequence: CATSTATSSYEQYF. CDR3 sequence (DNA): TGTGCCACCAGCACAGCGACTAGCTCCTACGAGCAGTACTTC. The chain combines TRBV15 with TRBJ2-7; D possibly corresponds to TRBD2 (6 bases). The CDR3 is made up of 14 amino acids. CDR1 is LNHNV and CDR2 is YYDKDF in the germline V gene (reference sequence). Trimming shortened V by 4 bases and J by 0 bases, and 10 bases separated the two germline ends.

In its sample, this clonotype was seen a few times. The gene calls are TRBV2 and TRBJ1-6, with D possibly TRBD1 on 5 matching bases. The CDR3 spans 14 residues. Germline CDR1 and CDR2: SNHLY and FYNNEI. V lost 1 base to trimming and J lost 5 bases, with 6 bases between them. CDR3 loop: CASSEVGDNSPLHF. CDR3 bases: TGTGCCAGCAGTGAAGTAGGGGATAATTCACCCCTCCACTTT.

The V and J genes are TRBV4-1 and TRBJ2-6; D is undetermined. V was clipped by 11 bases and J by 1 base, with 9 bases between them. There are 13 residues in the CDR3. Per germline, CDR1 MGHRA and CDR2 YSYEKL. The CDR3 region is CAFHSSGANVLTF. The CDR3 nucleotides are TGCGCCTTCCATAGTTCTGGGGCCAACGTCCTGACTTTC.

The chain links TRBV29-1 to TRBJ2-3; 7 bases map to TRBD1. The CDR3 spans 14 residues. The V and J ends lost 7 bases and 1 base, in that order; junction bases with no gene match: 8. The germline gives CDR1 SQVTM, CDR2 ANQGSEA. This CDR3 is CSASLGGGTDTQYF. The CDR3 bases are TGCAGCGCTAGTTTAGGGGGCGGCACAGATACGCAGTATTTT.

This clonotype came up a few times. For the CDR3, the DNA is TGTGCCAGCAGTTCCACCCTCACGACGGGGGCAGTTAGGGCAGATACGCAGTATTTT. This translates into CASSSTLTTGAVRADTQYF. The chain recombines TRBV12-3 or TRBV12-4 with TRBJ2-3; D could derive from TRBD1 or TRBD2 (6 bases each). V lost 4 bases, J lost 4 bases, and 27 bases lay in between. The CDR3 is 19 amino acids.

V gene TRBV10-3 combines with J gene TRBJ2-6; no clear D gene. The CDR3 is made up of 16 amino acids. Germline V gives CDR1 ENHRY, CDR2 SYGVKD. The germline V and J ends were trimmed by 8 bases and 0 bases, with 14 bases remaining between them. This CDR3 reads CAISSADLSGANVLTF. CDR3 DNA sequence: TGTGCCATCTCAAGCGCGGACCTCTCTGGGGCCAACGTCCTGACTTTC.

The chain uses TRBV6-2 or TRBV6-3 and TRBJ2-1; 8 bases are shared with TRBD2. After removal of 6 bases from V and 6 bases from J, the junction contained 10 bases not matched to a gene. Germline lookup yields CDR1 MNHEY and CDR2 SVGEGT. The CDR3 totals 15 residues. The CDR3 DNA is TGTGCCAGCAGCCAAGGAACCGGGACTAGCAATGAGCAGTTCTTC. Translating gives CASSQGTGTSNEQFF.

The CDR3 nucleotides are TGCAGCGTTGAAAGTAGCGGGGACTACGAGCAGTACTTC. It specifies CSVESSGDYEQYF. V and J are TRBV29-1 and TRBJ2-7; TRBD2 aligns across 8 bases. The CDR3 covers 13 residues. CDR1 and CDR2 (germline): SQVTM, ANQGSEA. V shed 2 bases and J 3 bases; nucleotides not matched to a gene: 3.

This clonotype has only a few counts. The chain couples TRBV4-1 to TRBJ2-5, with 11 bases lining up with TRBD2. Germline-derived CDR1 and CDR2 are MGHRA and YSYEKL. The CDR3 length is 15 residues. V was pared by 4 bases and J by 1 base, with 2 bases of the junction left unmatched. The DNA of the CDR3 is TGCGCCAGCAGCCCGACTAGCGGGGTCCAAGAGACCCAGTACTTC. It encodes CASSPTSGVQETQYF.

The table lists this clonotype with a few counts. The rearrangement uses TRBV4-3 and TRBJ1-1; D is unclear. V was trimmed by 3 bases and J by 7 bases, leaving 15 bases between them. Germline lookup yields CDR1 LGHNA and CDR2 YSLEER. This CDR3 region has 14 residues. CDR3: CASSQEPRGVEAFF. The CDR3 DNA reads as TGCGCCAGCAGCCAGGAGCCTCGGGGAGTTGAAGCTTTCTTT.

The rearrangement links TRBV11-1 to TRBJ2-5; D call uncertain. V shed 0 bases and J shed 7 bases, with 15 bases lying between them. Germline CDR1 and CDR2: SGHAT and FQDESV (reference sequence). This CDR3 has 15 amino acids. The CDR3 bases are TGTGCCAGCAGCTTAGCCGGTTGGAATCTCGGGACCCAGTACTTC. It is translated as CASSLAGWNLGTQYF.

This clonotype was seen at least ten times. The chain links TRBV28 to TRBJ2-3; 8 bases fit TRBD2. Per the germline V gene, CDR1 is MDHEN and CDR2 is SYDVKM. V shed 2 bases, J shed 0 bases, and the junction held 4 bases outside the gene matches. The CDR3 sequence is 16 residues long. Written as DNA, the CDR3 is TGTGCCAGCAGTTTACTGGGCGGGGGGAGCACAGATACGCAGTATTTT. Amino acids: CASSLLGGGSTDTQYF.

This clonotype was counted between two and nine times. V gene TRBV4-3 combines with J gene TRBJ2-1; either TRBD1 or TRBD2 may supply D (5 bases each). The ends were cut back, 0 bases at V and 2 bases at J, with 8 bases in the middle. The germline gives CDR1 LGHNA, CDR2 YSLEER. The CDR3 contains 15 residues. The CDR3 reads CASSQDGGTYNEQFF. In DNA, the CDR3 is TGCGCCAGCAGCCAAGATGGGGGTACCTACAATGAGCAGTTCTTC.

This clonotype was observed at least ten times. The chain recombines TRBV7-2 with TRBJ2-3; TRBD1 or TRBD2 may be the D gene (7 bases each). This CDR3 spans 16 amino acids. Trimming stripped 3 bases from V and 4 bases from J, with 17 bases between. Germline CDR1 and CDR2: SGHTA and FQGNSA. DNA for the CDR3: TGTGCCAGCAGCTTCGGCCCAGGGGGGGCCGCAGATACGCAGTATTTT. It specifies CASSFGPGGAADTQYF.

This clonotype has more than one count but fewer than ten. At one end, the junction sequence differs from germline, possibly due to a read error. J is TRBJ2-5 and V is TRBV11-2; D is tentatively TRBD1 or TRBD2 (7 bases each). The CDR3 contains 16 residues. Germline V CDR1 and CDR2: SGHAT, FQNNGV. The CDR3 loop reads CASRLGRGRLQETQYF. As DNA, the CDR3 is TGTGCCAGCAGGTTAGGGAGGGGGCGACTTCAAGAGACCCAGTACTTC.

The chain carries TRBV7-8 and TRBJ2-2; no clear D gene. The germline V gene encodes CDR1 SGHVS and CDR2 FQNEAQ. The CDR3 has 15 amino acids. V lost 5 bases, J lost 5 bases, and 15 bases lay in between. CDR3 sequence reads: CASSASSLDTGELFF. The DNA for the CDR3 is TGTGCCAGCAGCGCATCGTCCCTCGATACCGGGGAGCTGTTTTTT.

This clonotype occurred a few times. The chain carries TRBV12-3 or TRBV12-4 and TRBJ1-2, with 7 bases fitting TRBD1. This CDR3 is 13 amino acids long. V shed 7 bases, J shed 2 bases, and the junction held 4 bases outside the gene matches. CDR3 DNA sequence: TGTGCCAGCACCCTGACAGGGAACTATGGCTACACCTTC. As protein: CASTLTGNYGYTF.

This clonotype was counted at least ten times. The chain has TRBV5-1 and TRBJ2-7, with a possible D match to TRBD1 (6 bases). Between the trimmed V and J ends, which lost 3 bases and 5 bases, there was a span of 21 bases. This CDR3 has 16 residues. The germline V gene encodes CDR1 SGHRS and CDR2 YFSETQ. The CDR3 loop reads CASSSLGRTEKDEQYF. The CDR3 nucleotides read TGCGCCAGCAGCTCCCTCGGGCGGACAGAAAAGGACGAGCAGTACTTC.

This chain joins TRBV29-1 and TRBJ1-2; TRBD1 might be the D (5 bases). Germline CDR1 and CDR2: SQVTM and ANQGSEA. This CDR3 region has 11 residues. Trimming shortened V by 8 bases and J by 7 bases, and 14 bases separated the two germline ends. CDR3 bases: TGCAGCATCGGGACGTTAAGTGGCTACACCTTC. It codes for CSIGTLSGYTF.

The chain is built from TRBV24-1 and TRBJ2-3; possibly TRBD1 or TRBD2 for D (5 bases each). The germline CDR1 and CDR2 sequences are KGHDR and SFDVKD. The ends were cut back, 4 bases at V and 6 bases at J, with 19 bases in the middle. The CDR3 spans 16 residues. The CDR3 region has the DNA TGTGCCACCAGTGACCCCCAGGGTGGGGGATCGGATACGCAGTATTTT. Residues: CATSDPQGGGSDTQYF.

The chain joins TRBV20-1 to TRBJ2-1; a possible D gene is TRBD2 (5 bases). Trimming left V 3 bases short and J 7 bases short, with 16 bases between. The CDR3 sequence is 14 residues long. Germline V lookup: CDR1 DFQATT, CDR2 SNEGSKA (reference sequence). The CDR3 is CSARGLSGENEQFF. In nucleotides, the CDR3 is TGCAGTGCTAGGGGGTTGAGTGGGGAGAATGAGCAGTTCTTC.

This clonotype was seen a few times. The gene calls are TRBV7-9 and TRBJ1-2; tentatively, D is TRBD1 (6 bases). V lost 2 bases, J lost 7 bases, and 17 bases lay in between. This CDR3 comprises 15 residues. The germline gives CDR1 SEHNR, CDR2 FQNEAQ (reference sequence). For the CDR3, the DNA is TGTGCCAGCAGCTTATCAGCGGGACACCTCTTTGGCTACACCTTC. This encodes CASSLSAGHLFGYTF.

The chain combines TRBV7-9 with TRBJ2-2, with no clear D. V lost 3 bases and J lost 1, with 6 bases in between. This CDR3 has 14 residues. The germline gives CDR1 SEHNR, CDR2 FQNEAQ (reference sequence). The CDR3 reads CASSFTENTGELFF. The DNA of the CDR3 is TGTGCCAGCAGCTTCACGGAGAACACCGGGGAGCTGTTTTTT. The variable domain in full, completed from reference TRBV7-9 and TRBJ2-2, reads DTGVSQNPRHKITKRGQNVTFRCDPISEHNRLYWYRQTLGQGPEFLTYFQNEAQLEKSRLLSDRFSAERPKGSFSTLEIQRTEQGDSAMYLCASSFTENTGELFFGEGSRLTVL.

The rearrangement links TRBV18 to TRBJ2-1; either TRBD1 or TRBD2 may fit D (6 bases each). The CDR3 is 15 amino acids. Trimming cost V 5 bases and J 2 bases, with 13 bases left between them. CDR1 and CDR2 from the germline V gene are KGHSH and LQKENI. The CDR3 DNA sequence: TGTGCCAGCTCAACCTGGGGGGCGGCCTACAATGAGCAGTTCTTC. Its protein product is CASSTWGAAYNEQFF.

The rearrangement joins TRBV9 to TRBJ2-7; 7 bases are a match to TRBD1. The junction had 4 bases not matched to a gene; V was cut back by 3 bases and J by 1 base. CDR3 size: 14 residues. Germline V gene lookup returns CDR1 SGDLS and CDR2 YYNGEE. The CDR3 DNA follows: TGTGCCAGCAGCGCGGGACAGACATCCTACGAGCAGTACTTC. Its protein product is CASSAGQTSYEQYF.

This clonotype has only a few counts. The chain has TRBV25-1 and TRBJ2-2, with 9 bases lining up with TRBD2. CDR1 and CDR2 from the germline V gene are MGHDK and SYGVNS. Unmatched junction bases numbered 5, after V lost 3 bases and J lost 3 bases. This CDR3 comprises 16 residues. CDR3 in amino acids: CASSEELAGYTGELFF. In DNA form, the CDR3 reads TGTGCCAGCAGTGAGGAACTAGCGGGTTACACCGGGGAGCTGTTTTTT.

The chain links TRBV19 to TRBJ1-1; the D is unclear. The CDR3 has 13 residues. V gave up 7 bases and J gave up 4 bases, with 13 bases separating them. Germline loops: CDR1 LNHDA, CDR2 SQIVND (reference sequence). CDR3 coding DNA: TGTGCCAGTATGGCCCGGTCGGGCACTGAAGCTTTCTTT. It translates to CASMARSGTEAFF.